This is a list of T cell receptor beta chains from one sample in a study of CD8+ T cells in alopecia areata. Here immunoSEQ multiplex PCR was the method, and the copy in TCRdb shows in-frame clones only, minus some. The sample comprises around 120,000 clones, roughly 68% of which are singletons, and about 3% rests with the top ten. The source material was CD4+ T cells sorted from blood. The source of these receptors is a human donor in good health. The CDR3 runs from the conserved cysteine through the conserved F or W. Each record gives: V gene, D gene, clone size, J gene, CDR3 DNA, CDR3 protein. D genes are given only for firm matches. Clone size is stated in some rows and not others, as once, few, many or a class when expanded.

V: TRBV5-5
D: .
size: .
J: TRBJ2-7
DNA: TGTGCCAGCAGGAGAGTGGGATCCTACGAGCAGTACTTC
CDR3: CASRRVGSYEQYF

V: TRBV19
D: .
size: .
J: TRBJ2-1
DNA: TGTGCCAGTAGTATAGGGGAGGACAATGAGCAGTTCTTC
CDR3: CASSIGEDNEQFF

V: TRBV18
D: .
size: once
J: TRBJ2-7
DNA: TGTGCCAGCTCAGTTGCAGGGGACTACGAGCAGTACTTC
CDR3: CASSVAGDYEQYF

V: TRBV30
D: .
size: .
J: TRBJ2-7
DNA: TGTGCCTGGAGAAGGGGCTACGAGCAGTACTTC
CDR3: CAWRRGYEQYF

V: TRBV30
D: .
size: .
J: TRBJ1-2
DNA: TGTGCCTGGAGTGTAAATGGCGTGCCCTACACCTTC
CDR3: CAWSVNGVPYTF

V: TRBV7-9
D: .
size: few
J: TRBJ2-5
DNA: TGTGCCAGCAGCTCAGACGAACAGACCCAGTACTTC
CDR3: CASSSDEQTQYF

V: TRBV5-4
D: TRBD1
size: .
J: TRBJ1-6
DNA: TGTGCCAGCAGTCAGGGGGCAGACTCACCCCTCCACTTT
CDR3: CASSQGADSPLHF

V: TRBV9
D: .
size: once
J: TRBJ1-6
DNA: TGTGCCAGCAGCCCCTTCACGGGACGAATTAATTCACCCCTCCACTTT
CDR3: CASSPFTGRINSPLHF

V: TRBV6-5
D: TRBD1
size: .
J: TRBJ1-2
DNA: TGTGCCAGCAGTTGGACAGGCGAATTCTATGGCTACACCTTC
CDR3: CASSWTGEFYGYTF

V: TRBV7-9
D: .
size: many
J: TRBJ2-7
DNA: TGTGCCAGCAGCTCAGGCCGGAATCAAGGCTACGAGCAGTACTTC
CDR3: CASSSGRNQGYEQYF

V: TRBV6-1
D: .
size: .
J: TRBJ2-2
DNA: TGTGCCAGCAGTAAGAGTACCGGGGAGCTGTTTTTT
CDR3: CASSKSTGELFF

V: TRBV30
D: .
size: few
J: TRBJ2-7
DNA: TGTGCCTGGAGCTCCGACAGAAGAACGATTTACGAGCAGTACTTC
CDR3: CAWSSDRRTIYEQYF

V: TRBV30
D: TRBD1
size: .
J: TRBJ2-7
DNA: TGTGCCTGGATCTTGGACAGGGGCGAGCAGTACTTC
CDR3: CAWILDRGEQYF

V: TRBV2
D: TRBD1
size: .
J: TRBJ2-7
DNA: TGTGCCAGCAGTGCCCCGGGACAGGGATACGAGCAGTACTTC
CDR3: CASSAPGQGYEQYF

V: TRBV13
D: TRBD2
size: .
J: TRBJ2-5
DNA: TGTGCCAGCAGCGCCGCGGGGGGCGGGTACCAAGAGACCCAGTACTTC
CDR3: CASSAAGGGYQETQYF

V: TRBV19
D: .
size: .
J: TRBJ2-7
DNA: TGTGCCAGTAGCCAACAGAGCTCCTACGAGCAGTACTTC
CDR3: CASSQQSSYEQYF

V: TRBV29-1
D: .
size: .
J: TRBJ2-5
DNA: TGCAGCGTCCATTCTCGCGGCAGGGGTCGGGAGACCCAGTACTTC
CDR3: CSVHSRGRGRETQYF

V: TRBV30
D: .
size: .
J: TRBJ1-1
DNA: TGTGCCTGGAGCTTGAACACTGAAGCTTTCTTT
CDR3: CAWSLNTEAFF

V: TRBV11-2
D: TRBD1
size: .
J: TRBJ2-3
DNA: TGTGCCAGCAGTCTGACAGGGTACGGAACAGATACGCAGTATTTT
CDR3: CASSLTGYGTDTQYF

V: TRBV29-1
D: TRBD1
size: few
J: TRBJ2-6
DNA: TGCAGCGTTGGCGTTGGACAGGCTGGGGCCAACGTCCTGACTTTC
CDR3: CSVGVGQAGANVLTF

V: TRBV19
D: .
size: .
J: TRBJ2-2
DNA: TGTGCCAGTAACCCCCTCCCTGCTCCCACCGGGGAGCTGTTTTTT
CDR3: CASNPLPAPTGELFF

V: TRBV11-2
D: .
size: .
J: TRBJ2-2
DNA: TGTGCCAGCAGCTCCGACAGCGGGGAGCTGTTTTTT
CDR3: CASSSDSGELFF

V: TRBV29-1
D: .
size: .
J: TRBJ1-2
DNA: TGCAGCGTTGTGGGGGGTTCCTCCCATTATGGCTACACCTTC
CDR3: CSVVGGSSHYGYTF

V: TRBV4-2
D: TRBD2
size: .
J: TRBJ2-5
DNA: TGTGCCAGCAGCCAGGGTGGGACTAGCGTGACCCAAGAGACCCAGTACTTC
CDR3: CASSQGGTSVTQETQYF

V: TRBV18
D: .
size: .
J: TRBJ1-1
DNA: TGTGCCAGCTCACCACTGGACAGTAACACTGAAGCTTTCTTT
CDR3: CASSPLDSNTEAFF

V: TRBV25-1
D: .
size: .
J: TRBJ1-1
DNA: TGTGCCAGCACGAACCCCGGTGGCACTGAAGCTTTCTTT
CDR3: CASTNPGGTEAFF

V: TRBV29-1
D: TRBD1
size: .
J: TRBJ1-1
DNA: TGCAGCGTTAAGGGACAGCCGACGAACACTGAAGCTTTCTTT
CDR3: CSVKGQPTNTEAFF

V: TRBV30
D: .
size: .
J: TRBJ2-1
DNA: TGTGCCTGGAGTGTACAGAGGCATGAGCAGTTCTTC
CDR3: CAWSVQRHEQFF

V: TRBV4-1
D: .
size: few
J: TRBJ2-1
DNA: TGCGCCAGCAGCCTGGGACATCTTGACGATGAGCAGTTCTTC
CDR3: CASSLGHLDDEQFF

V: TRBV30
D: TRBD1
size: few
J: TRBJ1-2
DNA: TGTGCCAGCATTTGGGACAGGGGGATGCAGAAGTTGAGCTACACCTTC
CDR3: CASIWDRGMQKLSYTF

V: TRBV4-2
D: .
size: .
J: TRBJ2-3
DNA: TGTGCCAGCAGCCAACCCCGGGGAGTAGATACGCAGTATTTT
CDR3: CASSQPRGVDTQYF

V: TRBV2
D: .
size: .
J: TRBJ2-7
DNA: TGTGCCAGCAGTCCACGCCGGGACGAGCAGTACTTC
CDR3: CASSPRRDEQYF

V: TRBV29-1
D: .
size: few
J: TRBJ1-1
DNA: TGCAGCGTTGAAAGGGCCCTGAACACTGAAGCTTTCTTT
CDR3: CSVERALNTEAFF

V: TRBV5-5
D: TRBD2
size: .
J: TRBJ2-7
DNA: TGTGCCAGCAGCTTGGCTGTAGCGGGGAACTACGAGCAGTACTTC
CDR3: CASSLAVAGNYEQYF

V: TRBV7-9
D: TRBD1
size: .
J: TRBJ1-2
DNA: TGTGCCAGCAGCCTAGGCGACAGGGCTTACTATGGCTACACCTTC
CDR3: CASSLGDRAYYGYTF

V: TRBV4-2
D: TRBD1
size: .
J: TRBJ1-2
DNA: TGTGCCAGCAGCCCGCGCCGGACAGGGGTAGTATGGTACACCTTC
CDR3: CASSPRRTGVVWYTF

V: TRBV5-4
D: .
size: few
J: TRBJ1-1
DNA: TGTGCCAGCAGCCAGGCCAGGGACACTGAAGCTTTCTTT
CDR3: CASSQARDTEAFF

V: TRBV11-2
D: .
size: .
J: TRBJ2-3
DNA: TGTGCCAGCAGACCCAGGGAAACCACAGATACGCAGTATTTT
CDR3: CASRPRETTDTQYF

V: TRBV30
D: .
size: .
J: TRBJ1-1
DNA: TGTGCCTGGAGTGTCCCGGAGGATGAAGCTTTCTTT
CDR3: CAWSVPEDEAFF

V: TRBV5-4
D: .
size: .
J: TRBJ2-1
DNA: TGTGCCAGCAGCCCCCCGGGCGGGGCGTACAATGAGCAGTTCTTC
CDR3: CASSPPGGAYNEQFF

V: TRBV27
D: .
size: .
J: TRBJ1-4
DNA: TGTGCCAGCAGCCCAGGGGAGTATGAAAAACTGTTTTTT
CDR3: CASSPGEYEKLFF

V: TRBV2
D: .
size: .
J: TRBJ1-2
DNA: TGTGCCAGCAGTGAAGCGGGCAGGATTAACTATGGCTACACCTTC
CDR3: CASSEAGRINYGYTF

V: TRBV20-1
D: TRBD1
size: .
J: TRBJ1-2
DNA: TGCAGTGTATTAGGGACAGGGTACTTCTTC
CDR3: CSVLGTGYFF

V: TRBV29-1
D: TRBD2
size: .
J: TRBJ2-5
DNA: TGCAGCGTTGACTGGGGGGGCCAAGAGACCCAGTACTTC
CDR3: CSVDWGGQETQYF

V: TRBV6-1
D: .
size: .
J: TRBJ1-1
DNA: TGTGCCAGCAGTGAAGATTGGTACAGGAGAGAGATGAACACTGAAGCTTTCTTT
CDR3: CASSEDWYRREMNTEAFF

V: TRBV9
D: .
size: .
J: TRBJ1-1
DNA: TGTGCCAGCAGCCCGCACACAGACATGAACACTGAAGCTTTCTTT
CDR3: CASSPHTDMNTEAFF

V: TRBV7-9
D: .
size: few
J: TRBJ1-2
DNA: TGTGCCAGCAGCTCTAAATTGCGGACACAGGGCGGCTATGGCTACACCTTC
CDR3: CASSSKLRTQGGYGYTF

V: TRBV19
D: .
size: .
J: TRBJ2-4
DNA: TGTGCCAGTTTTATGACAGCTCTAGCCAAAAACATTCAGTACTTC
CDR3: CASFMTALAKNIQYF

V: TRBV13
D: .
size: .
J: TRBJ2-5
DNA: TGTGCCAGCAGCTTCCGGGACGGAAAAGAGACCCAGTACTTC
CDR3: CASSFRDGKETQYF

V: TRBV7-9
D: .
size: .
J: TRBJ2-3
DNA: TGTGCCAGCAGCTCCGCCCCCGATACGCAGTATTTT
CDR3: CASSSAPDTQYF

V: TRBV30
D: .
size: .
J: TRBJ2-5
DNA: TGTGCCTGGAGCGGGATTGGACACACCCGGATAGAGACCCAGTACTTC
CDR3: CAWSGIGHTRIETQYF

V: TRBV7-2
D: .
size: .
J: TRBJ2-2
DNA: TGTGCCAGCACGACCACCGGGGAGCTGTTTTTT
CDR3: CASTTTGELFF

V: TRBV29-1
D: .
size: once
J: TRBJ1-2
DNA: TGCAGCGTTGAGGCCCTCCGAGGGTATGGCTACACCTTC
CDR3: CSVEALRGYGYTF

V: TRBV29-1
D: .
size: .
J: TRBJ1-2
DNA: TGCAGCGTTGAAGAGACGGACACCTTC
CDR3: CSVEETDTF